A selection of T cell receptor beta chains follows, all from one sample in a study of CXCR3-negative and CXCR3-positive naive CD8 T cells. TCRdb re-called the 5' RACE reads; every CDR3 protein appears as one record, without DNA. Here the sample table reports some 130,000 distinct CDR3 sequences. Sequences were obtained from naive CXCR3- CD8+ T cells from blood. Receptors were obtained from a human donor in good health. Some clones in this sample may be carry-over from other donors' samples. Each CDR3 is given with its conserved first and last residue.

V gene	J gene	CDR3 protein
TRBV5-1	TRBJ2-7	CASSYGTAEAYEQYF
TRBV11-2	TRBJ2-1	CASSSSGVSNEQFF
TRBV10-1	TRBJ2-4	CASSDGTMASSTKLAKNIQYF
TRBV29-1	TRBJ2-1	CSVEDPWSVADNEQFF
TRBV5-1	TRBJ2-3	CASSLAPGGNTDTQYF
TRBV7-9	TRBJ1-2	CASRRGTYGYTF
TRBV19	TRBJ2-1	CASSLGPYNEQFF
TRBV7-9	TRBJ2-7	CASSLPGSYEQYF
TRBV2	TRBJ2-6	CASSESWAGLSGANVLTF
TRBV7-6	TRBJ1-1	CASSLFPRDTEAFF
TRBV28	TRBJ2-1	CASDPGPRGDEQFF
TRBV7-9	TRBJ2-7	CASSPPGGGEDWEQYF
TRBV19	TRBJ1-5	CASSPRTADDSNQPQHF
TRBV6-5	TRBJ2-7	CASSQWGQGTYEQYF
TRBV12-3/TRBV12-4	TRBJ2-7	CASMLGQEIYEQYF
TRBV4-1	TRBJ2-2	CASSQFLLAENTGELFF
TRBV4-3	TRBJ2-7	CASSQDKGAPYEQYF